Shown below are 7 T cell receptor beta chains from a single sample sequenced in a study of cytomegalovirus exposure and HLA in healthy donors. PCR was performed using 60 Vbeta and 13 Jbeta primers. Profiling relied on immunoSEQ multiplex PCR, and the TCRdb table lists in-frame clones only, not all of them. The table has about 180,000 clones, 70% to 80% seen once. The sample comprised PBMCs. These receptors were obtained from a man between 18 and 35 years old in good health and CMV-seronegative.

This chain connects TRBV1 to TRBJ2-7; the table's D call of TRBD2 was not tested on the DNA. TRBV1 is given as a pseudogene. CDR3 length: 14 amino acids. This chain's CDR3 is CTSGGDGLVGEQYF. The CDR3 nucleotides read TGCACCAGCGGAGGAGATGGACTAGTCGGCGAGCAGTACTTC.

The chain couples TRBV30 to TRBJ2-5; TRBD2 aligns across 7 bases. V lost 3 bases and J lost 6; bases outside the gene matches: 13. CDR1 is GTSNPN, CDR2 SVGIG, per germline (reference sequence). The length of the CDR3 is 15 residues. The chain's CDR3 is CAWRVPLGGMKTQYF. The CDR3 DNA reads as TGTGCCTGGAGGGTCCCTCTCGGGGGGATGAAGACCCAGTACTTC.

This clone showed up just once. The rearrangement uses TRBV11-2 and TRBJ2-5; D gene ambiguous. V was shortened by 5 bases and J by 5 bases, with 9 bases between the two germline ends. CDR3 size: 12 residues. Per the germline V gene, CDR1 is SGHAT and CDR2 is FQNNGV. As DNA, the CDR3 is TGTGCCAGCAGCCTCGTTAGCGAGACCCAGTACTTC. The encoded protein is CASSLVSETQYF. Full variable domain (outside the CDR3, taken from reference TRBV11-2 and TRBJ2-5): EAGVAQSPRYKIIEKRQSVAFWCNPISGHATLYWYQQILGQGPKLLIQFQNNGVVDDSQLPKDRFSAERLKGVDSTLKIQPAKLEDSAVYLCASSLVSETQYFGPGTRLLVL.

The chain uses TRBV27 and TRBJ2-7, with D possibly being TRBD2 (6 bases). V shed 7 bases and J shed 0 bases, with 19 bases lying between them. Per the germline V gene, CDR1 is MNHEY and CDR2 is SMNVEV (reference sequence). The CDR3 loop spans 16 amino acids. CDR3 amino acids: CASTPRSFGSSYEQYF. The CDR3 coding sequence is TGTGCCAGCACCCCACGGTCTTTCGGGAGCTCCTACGAGCAGTACTTC.

The V and J genes are TRBV28 and TRBJ2-7; possibly TRBD2 for D (7 bases). With 6 bases removed from V and 4 bases from J, the gap between germline ends came to 16 bases. CDR3 length: 14 residues. Germline lookup yields CDR1 MDHEN and CDR2 SYDVKM. The chain's CDR3 is CASSIRGGGYEQYF. CDR3 DNA sequence: TGTGCCAGCAGCATTAGAGGGGGGGGTTACGAGCAGTACTTC.

The chain links TRBV2 to TRBJ2-7; D may be TRBD2 (5 bases). V lost 6 bases and J 0 bases, leaving 24 bases between the germline ends. The germline gives CDR1 SNHLY, CDR2 FYNNEI. The CDR3 totals 18 residues. The CDR3 coding sequence is TGTGCCAGCAGCACCAGGAGGTCCGGGCGGAGAAACTCCTACGAGCAGTACTTC. As protein: CASSTRRSGRRNSYEQYF. The full variable domain, in which reference TRBV2 and TRBJ2-7 provide the parts outside the CDR3, is EPEVTQTPSHQVTQMGQEVILRCVPISNHLYFYWYRQILGQKVEFLVSFYNNEISEKSEIFDDQFSVERPDGSNFTLKIRSTKLEDSAMYFCASSTRRSGRRNSYEQYFGPGTRLTVT.

This rearrangement joins TRBV11-2 to TRBJ2-5; no clear D gene. CDR3 size: 11 residues. V was cut by 1 base and J by 7 bases, with 4 bases left in between. CDR1 is SGHAT, CDR2 FQNNGV, per germline. CDR3 nucleotide sequence: TGTGCCAGCAGCTTAGTAGCGACCCAGTACTTC. Its translation: CASSLVATQYF.